Below, 17 T cell receptor beta chains from the same sample are listed, as sequenced in a study of T cell repertoires in cytomegalovirus infection. Their recognized antigens are unknown. Each CDR3 protein gets one entry after TCRdb re-called the reads with MiXCR. The sample includes about 830,000 distinct CDR3 sequences, approximately 30% of them seen just once. The sequences come from cultured CD8+ T cells from PBMCs, collected from culture after CMV antigen stimulation. The origin of the receptors is a human donor in good health (CMV status not recorded). Some clones in this sample may be carry-over from other donors' samples.

V usage is TRBV6-1 and J usage is TRBJ2-3; 7 nucleotides line up with TRBD2. Germline CDR1 and CDR2: MNHNS and SASEGT. J was trimmed by 7 bases and V by 5 bases; bases with no gene match: 18. The CDR3 length is 17 residues. The CDR3, as DNA: TGTGCCAGCAGTTCAATACAACGGGGGGAAACCGTTAATACGCAGTATTTT. It translates to CASSSIQRGETVNTQYF.

This chain links TRBV5-6 with TRBJ2-7; weak D call: TRBD1 (6 bases). The CDR3 spans 13 residues. Germline CDR1 is SGHDT and CDR2 is YYEEEE. The V and J ends lost 4 bases and 9 bases respectively, with 17 bases between them. The CDR3: CASSSPGERRQYV. The CDR3 region has the DNA TGTGCCAGCAGCAGTCCAGGGGAACGTAGGCAGTACGTC.

This clonotype was counted between two and nine times. This rearrangement joins TRBV10-3 to TRBJ2-3; D not certain. This CDR3 spans 14 amino acids. Germline V lookup: CDR1 ENHRY, CDR2 SYGVKD. V lost 2 bases to trimming and J lost 1 base, with 7 bases between them. The CDR3 DNA sequence: TGTGCCATCAGTGAGGACAAACGCACAGATACGCAGTATTTT. Protein: CAISEDKRTDTQYF.

V and J are TRBV3-1 and TRBJ2-2; D might be TRBD1 (6 bases). This CDR3 has 15 amino acids. The V gene lost 4 bases and the J gene lost 1 base, with 10 bases spanning the gap. In germline, CDR1 is LGHDT, CDR2 YNNKEL (reference sequence). The CDR3 reads CASSRQARNTGELFF. DNA for the CDR3: TGTGCCAGCAGCCGACAGGCTCGGAACACCGGGGAGCTGTTTTTT.

This clonotype was seen only a few times. This chain links TRBV25-1 with TRBJ2-1, with 10 bases matching TRBD2. The CDR3 runs 15 residues. CDR1 is MGHDK, CDR2 SYGVNS, per germline. J gave up 4 bases and V 5 bases, and 5 bases lay outside the gene matches. The CDR3 DNA is TGTGCCAGCAGTAAGGGGACTAGCGCTTACAATGAGCAGTTCTTC. It translates to CASSKGTSAYNEQFF.

Only a few counts were recorded for this clonotype. V and J are TRBV19 and TRBJ1-2; D is undetermined. CDR3 length: 13 amino acids. CDR1 and CDR2 from the germline V gene are LNHDA and SQIVND (reference sequence). The germline V and J ends were trimmed by 9 bases and 4 bases, with 15 bases remaining between them. The CDR3 protein is CASRAQAPYGYTF. The CDR3 DNA sequence: TGTGCCAGCAGAGCCCAGGCCCCCTATGGCTACACCTTC.

V and J are TRBV4-1 and TRBJ2-7, with no clear D. V dropped 1 base and J dropped 5 bases, with 9 bases sitting between them. The CDR3 sequence is 13 residues long. Germline CDR1 and CDR2: MGHRA and YSYEKL. CDR3 coding DNA: TGCGCCAGCAGCCAAGTAATTAGGGACGAGCAGTACTTC. Its protein product is CASSQVIRDEQYF.

Comments on this clonotype: At one of its ends the junction is not consistent with the germline gene, which may arise from a read error. The chain joins TRBV5-3 to TRBJ1-6; TRBD1 agrees at 7 bases. TRBV5-3 is designated an ORF whose function remains uncertain. This CDR3 region has 16 residues. The CDR3 DNA reads as TGTGCCAGCAGCTTGACAGGGTGGAATGGTAATTCACCCCTCCACTTT. Its protein product is CASSLTGWNGNSPLHF.

The chain joins TRBV7-9 to TRBJ2-6, with 8 bases aligning to TRBD1. CDR3 length: 16 residues. CDR1 and CDR2 (germline): SEHNR, FQNEAQ (reference sequence). The trim removed 11 bases at V and 0 bases at J, leaving 9 bases unmatched. The CDR3 protein is CAASGQADSGANVLTF. In DNA, the CDR3 is TGTGCCGCGTCGGGACAGGCAGACTCTGGGGCCAACGTCCTGACTTTC.

The table lists this clonotype with many counts. The CDR3 nucleotides are TGTGCCAGCAGCTTATGGAGAACCGGGGAGCTGTTTTTT. Its protein product is CASSLWRTGELFF. This chain connects TRBV7-8 to TRBJ2-2; D uncertain. This CDR3 contains 13 residues. V dropped 2 bases and J dropped 5 bases, with 6 bases sitting between them. Germline CDR1 is SGHVS and CDR2 is FQNEAQ.

This clonotype has only a few counts. J is TRBJ2-3 and V is TRBV20-1, with 8 bases lining up with TRBD2. This CDR3 contains 14 residues. Germline V lookup: CDR1 DFQATT, CDR2 SNEGSKA (reference sequence). The J segment lost 5 bases and the V segment lost 6 bases, leaving 10 bases of the junction unmatched. The CDR3 nucleotides are TGCAGTGCGACTATCGGGGGGGCTGGAGATACGCAGTATTTT. Amino acid sequence: CSATIGGAGDTQYF.

The chain uses TRBV27 and TRBJ2-1; 10 bases fit TRBD2. Per the germline V gene, CDR1 is MNHEY and CDR2 is SMNVEV (reference sequence). The CDR3 length is 20 residues. With V trimmed by 1 base and J by 3 bases, 15 bases remained unmatched. The CDR3 coding sequence is TGTGCCAGCAGTTTATATATTGGTCTAGCGGGGGCCCAGATCTACAATGAGCAGTTCTTC. Translated, it gives CASSLYIGLAGAQIYNEQFF.

This clonotype showed up just once. This chain uses TRBV5-8 with TRBJ1-1; perhaps TRBD1 as D (6 bases). Germline CDR1 reads SGHTS; CDR2 reads YDEGEE. This CDR3 is 12 amino acids long. V lost 6 bases and J lost 4, with 10 bases in between. The CDR3 bases are TGTGCCAGCACAGCGGGGGCCACTGAAGCTTTCTTT. It translates to CASTAGATEAFF.

This clonotype has more than one count but fewer than ten. At one boundary the junction diverges from the germline segment, which might be a read error. The V gene is TRBV7-6, the J gene TRBJ2-1; a weak D match, TRBD2 (5 bases). CDR1 and CDR2 from the germline V gene are SGHVS and FNYEAQ. CDR3 length equals 13 residues. DNA of the CDR3: TGTGCCAACAGCTTAGCGAGCTACAATGAGCAGTTCTTC. Amino acids: CANSLASYNEQFF. The full variable domain, in which reference TRBV7-6 and TRBJ2-1 provide the parts outside the CDR3, is GAGVSQSPRYKVTKRGQDVALRCDPISGHVSLYWYRQALGQGPEFLTYFNYEAQQDKSGLPNDRFSAERPEGSISTLTIQRTEQRDSAMYRCANSLASYNEQFFGPGTRLTVL.

This sequence joins TRBV4-1 and TRBJ2-1; the D is unclear. The V and J ends lost 0 bases and 4 bases respectively, with 19 bases between them. The CDR3 contains 18 residues. The germline V gene has CDR1 MGHRA and CDR2 YSYEKL. CDR3 residues: CASSQDGGTRRIYNEQFF. The CDR3 DNA reads as TGCGCCAGCAGCCAAGATGGCGGTACCCGACGAATTTACAATGAGCAGTTCTTC.

The chain links TRBV4-2 to TRBJ1-5, with D unclear. Trimming removed 1 base at V and 4 bases at J, with 5 bases between. CDR1 is LGHNA, CDR2 YNFKEQ, per germline. CDR3 length: 13 amino acids. The CDR3 here is CASSQVQNQPQHF. The CDR3 nucleotides are TGTGCCAGCAGCCAAGTTCAGAATCAGCCCCAGCATTTT.

This clonotype was detected only a few times. The chain joins TRBV12-3 or TRBV12-4 to TRBJ2-6; D call uncertain. The V and J ends lost 3 bases and 2 bases respectively, with 17 bases between them. This CDR3 has 18 residues. The CDR3 DNA is TGTGCCAGCAGTTTTTACAATCGGTACAGTCCTGGGGCCAACGTCCTGACTTTC. The encoded protein is CASSFYNRYSPGANVLTF.